This T cell receptor (beta chain) stems from a study of radiotherapy plus CTLA-4 blockade in lung cancer. Study summary: Objective response rate was about 19%; disease control rate, about 31%.

This table comes from immunoSEQ multiplex PCR, and its TCRdb copy is limited to in-frame clones, with some not included. The sample has about 49,000 clones, approximately 73% seen once. Overall study findings and caveats: The study found tumor-derived TCR clones expanded in blood after radiotherapy plus ipilimumab.

With respect to this clone: Its specificity is not known.

This CDR3 contains 11 residues. Germline V gene lookup returns CDR1 SQVTM and CDR2 ANQGSEA. Trimming stripped 6 bases from V and 5 bases from J, with 10 bases between. This TCR was recovered from a human donor with non-small cell lung cancer who had a complete response to radiotherapy plus ipilimumab. This specimen was peripheral blood, taken from a patient treated with radiotherapy plus ipilimumab. The chain has TRBV29-1 and TRBJ2-5; a possible D gene is TRBD1 (6 bases). CDR3 DNA: TGCAGCGTAAAGAGGGGGGAGACCCAGTACTTC. This codes for CSVKRGETQYF. Variable domain in full (rest from reference TRBV29-1 and TRBJ2-5): SAVISQKPSRDICQRGTSLTIQCQVDSQVTMMFWYRQQPGQSLTLIATANQGSEATYESGFVIDKFPISRPNLTFSTLTVSNMSPEDSSIYLCSVKRGETQYFGPGTRLLVL.